Below, 15 T cell receptor beta chains from the same sample are listed, as sequenced in a study of cytomegalovirus exposure and HLA in healthy donors. With 60 Vbeta and 13 Jbeta primers, the PCR was carried out. Here immunoSEQ multiplex PCR was the method, and the copy in TCRdb shows in-frame clones only, minus some. The sample consists of 83,000 or so clones, 75% to 80% of them appearing once. The sequenced material came from PBMCs. The receptors were sampled from a female donor in good health and CMV-seronegative.

The V gene is TRBV19, the J gene TRBJ1-4; TRBD1 might be the D (5 bases). This CDR3 has 18 amino acids. Germline CDR1 reads LNHDA; CDR2 reads SQIVND (reference sequence). Trimming removed 5 bases from V and 8 bases from J, with 27 bases in between. The chain's CDR3 is CASSPNIRQPPFREKLFF. Here the CDR3 DNA reads TGTGCCAGTAGTCCAAATATTCGACAGCCACCGTTTAGAGAAAAACTGTTTTTT.

This clone has only one observation. The gene calls are TRBV15 and TRBJ2-3, with 11 nucleotides matching TRBD2. The CDR3 is 15 residues long. After removal of 3 bases from V and 3 bases from J, the junction contained 2 bases not matched to a gene. Looked up from germline, CDR1 is LNHNV and CDR2 is YYDKDF (reference sequence). CDR3 region: CATSSIAGGTDTQYF. The CDR3 DNA sequence: TGTGCCACCAGCAGTATAGCGGGGGGGACAGATACGCAGTATTTT. Variable domain in full (rest from reference TRBV15 and TRBJ2-3): DAMVIQNPRYQVTQFGKPVTLSCSQTLNHNVMYWYQQKSSQAPKLLFHYYDKDFNNEADTPDNFQSRRPNTSFCFLDIRSPGLGDTAMYLCATSSIAGGTDTQYFGPGTRLTVL.

This chain uses TRBV20-1 with TRBJ2-7, with TRBD2 identical over 7 bases. Germline CDR1 and CDR2: DFQATT and SNEGSKA (reference sequence). The CDR3 totals 11 residues. The V gene end was trimmed by 7 bases and the J gene end by 4 bases; junction bases not matched to a gene: 4. The CDR3 DNA reads as TGCAGTGGGACTAGTTTTTACGAGCAGTACTTC. As protein: CSGTSFYEQYF.

The gene calls are TRBV27 and TRBJ2-7, with 7 bases matching TRBD2. The germline V gene encodes CDR1 MNHEY and CDR2 SMNVEV (reference sequence). The V and J ends lost 5 bases and 6 bases, in that order; junction bases with no gene match: 13. The CDR3 spans 15 residues. In DNA form, the CDR3 reads TGTGCCAGCAGTACTCGGACTAGGTCCTATCGCGAGCAGTACTTC. This codes for CASSTRTRSYREQYF.

This chain joins TRBV6-6 and TRBJ1-1, with D possibly TRBD1 on 5 matching bases. Trimming pared 2 bases from V and 9 bases from J, leaving 7 bases between. The germline gives CDR1 MNHNY, CDR2 SVGAGI (reference sequence). The CDR3 covers 11 residues. DNA of the CDR3: TGTGCCAGCAGTTACGGGGGGAAAGCTTTCTTT. This codes for CASSYGGKAFF.

The rearrangement uses TRBV27 and TRBJ1-1; D is possibly TRBD1 (6 bases). This CDR3 contains 16 residues. Germline V gene data show CDR1 as MNHEY and CDR2 as SMNVEV (reference sequence). Trimming removed 4 bases from V and 0 bases from J, with 15 bases in between. The CDR3 DNA reads as TGTGCCAGCAGTTCCCGGGGGGCGGGGATGAACACTGAAGCTTTCTTT. Translation: CASSSRGAGMNTEAFF.

CDR3 loop: CASSTQDRGKEQYF. The CDR3 DNA reads TGTGCCAGCTCAACCCAGGACAGGGGGAAAGAGCAGTACTTC. The chain couples TRBV18 to TRBJ2-7; 10 bases fit TRBD1. Germline V CDR1 and CDR2: KGHSH, LQKENI. This CDR3 has 14 residues. The V and J ends lost 5 bases and 7 bases, in that order; junction bases with no gene match: 8.

The V gene is TRBV7-8, the J gene TRBJ2-3; TRBD2 matches at 8 bases. Germline V gene data show CDR1 as SGHVS and CDR2 as FQNEAQ. J was trimmed by 0 bases and V by 3 bases; bases with no gene match: 8. This CDR3 spans 17 amino acids. The CDR3 here is CASSFLRGDTSTDTQYF. The CDR3 bases are TGTGCCAGCAGCTTTCTGCGGGGGGATACTAGCACAGATACGCAGTATTTT.

V usage is TRBV7-2 and J usage is TRBJ1-5; 9 bases are shared with TRBD1. The CDR3 has 16 residues. With V trimmed by 6 bases and J by 6 bases, 12 bases remained unmatched. The germline gives CDR1 SGHTA, CDR2 FQGNSA. This CDR3 is CASRPTGGGQTQPQHF. CDR3 DNA sequence: TGTGCCAGCAGGCCAACAGGGGGCGGGCAAACTCAGCCCCAGCATTTT. The whole variable domain, remainder taken from reference TRBV7-2 and TRBJ1-5, is GAGVSQSPSNKVTEKGKDVELRCDPISGHTALYWYRQSLGQGLEFLIYFQGNSAPDKSGLPSDRFSAERTGGSVSTLTIQRTQQEDSAVYLCASRPTGGGQTQPQHFGDGTRLSIL.

V usage is TRBV5-1 and J usage is TRBJ2-1; 9 bases are a match to TRBD1. The germline gives CDR1 SGHRS, CDR2 YFSETQ. V shed 5 bases, J shed 7 bases, and the junction held 7 bases outside the gene matches. CDR3 length: 14 amino acids. CDR3: CASSDPQGANEQFF. The CDR3 DNA follows: TGCGCCAGCAGTGATCCACAGGGGGCTAATGAGCAGTTCTTC.

The chain is built from TRBV6-1 and TRBJ1-2; no firm D call. The CDR3 has 14 residues. Deletions cut 5 bases from V and 7 bases from J, with 17 bases between. CDR1 and CDR2 (germline): MNHNS, SASEGT. The CDR3 reads CASSLEGVAGGYTF. The CDR3 nucleotides read TGTGCCAGCAGTCTTGAGGGCGTGGCGGGTGGCTACACCTTC.

The chain employs TRBV6-5 and TRBJ1-3, with a tentative D call TRBD1 (5 bases). Germline CDR1 is MNHEY and CDR2 is SVGAGI. The CDR3 runs to 15 residues. The V and J ends lost 0 bases and 0 bases respectively, with 6 bases between them. The CDR3 is CASSYSGASGNTIYF. The DNA of the CDR3 is TGTGCCAGCAGTTACTCTGGGGCCTCTGGAAACACCATATATTTT.

The gene calls are TRBV28 and TRBJ1-4, with D perhaps matching TRBD1 (5 bases). Germline lookup yields CDR1 MDHEN and CDR2 SYDVKM. The CDR3 runs 17 residues. Trimming pared 6 bases from V and 8 bases from J, leaving 25 bases between. CDR3 region: CASSALPQGGPREKLFF. In DNA, the CDR3 is TGTGCCAGCAGCGCATTACCCCAGGGCGGACCGCGCGAAAAACTGTTTTTT.

The rearrangement uses TRBV30 and TRBJ2-5; TRBD1 matches at 8 bases. CDR1 is GTSNPN, CDR2 SVGIG, per germline (reference sequence). The CDR3 spans 13 residues. The junction had 4 bases not matched to a gene; V was cut back by 2 bases and J by 5 bases. CDR3 DNA sequence: TGTGCCTGGAGTAGGGGACAGGCGGAGACCCAGTACTTC. It yields the protein CAWSRGQAETQYF.

This rearrangement joins TRBV29-1 to TRBJ2-3, with 10 nucleotides matching TRBD1. J was trimmed by 2 bases and V by 4 bases; bases with no gene match: 15. The CDR3 has 18 amino acids. The germline V gene encodes CDR1 SQVTM and CDR2 ANQGSEA. DNA for the CDR3: TGCAGCGTTGTTGGGACAGGGGATTGGGACTTGAACACAGATACGCAGTATTTT. It yields the protein CSVVGTGDWDLNTDTQYF.